Listed here are 11 T cell receptor beta chains from one sample, sequenced in a study of CD8 T cells in ankylosing spondylitis. Using its own MiXCR run on the 5' RACE reads, TCRdb lists one record per CDR3 protein. The sample holds under 850,000 distinct CDR3 sequences; over 15% are singletons and the top ten take 15% to 20%. No cognate antigen is known for these TCRs. Study-wide results and limits: A TCR beta motif of eight or nine highly homologous variants seemed to mark ankylosing spondylitis blood.

The sequencing sample was made of blood, either unsorted or a sorted T cell fraction (not recorded which). These receptors were collected from a male donor with ankylosing spondylitis.

The chain uses TRBV5-1 and TRBJ2-7, with TRBD1 as a possible D gene (5 bases). Germline-derived CDR1 and CDR2 are SGHRS and YFSETQ. The germline V and J ends were trimmed by 4 bases and 2 bases, with 16 bases remaining between them. CDR3 size: 15 residues. CDR3 DNA sequence: TGCGCCAGCAGCGTAGCAGGGAAGCAAGCCTACGAGCAGTACTTC. Encoded protein: CASSVAGKQAYEQYF.

This clonotype was seen a few times. This chain connects TRBV4-2 to TRBJ2-3, with 10 positions matching TRBD2. In germline, CDR1 is LGHNA, CDR2 YNFKEQ. Trimming cost V 1 base and J 2 bases; bases outside gene matches: 6. CDR3 length equals 17 residues. The DNA for the CDR3 is TGTGCCAGCAGCCAAGGCTATAGCGGGGGGCTCACAGATACGCAGTATTTT. Translation gives CASSQGYSGGLTDTQYF.

The chain is built from TRBV25-1 and TRBJ2-1, with 8 bases matching TRBD1. The germline gives CDR1 MGHDK, CDR2 SYGVNS. Trimming removed 4 bases from V and 10 bases from J; junction bases left unmatched: 3. The CDR3 runs to 12 residues. The CDR3 protein is CASSGTGSEQFF. The CDR3, as DNA: TGTGCCAGCAGTGGGACAGGGTCGGAGCAGTTCTTC.

The chain is built from TRBV20-1 and TRBJ1-1; 9 bases match TRBD1. This CDR3 is built from 12 residues. CDR1 DFQATT and CDR2 SNEGSKA come from the germline V gene (reference sequence). V lost 5 bases to trimming and J lost 6 bases; unmatched junction nucleotides: 4. CDR3: CSASRTGAEAFF. The CDR3 bases are TGCAGTGCTTCTCGGACAGGGGCTGAAGCTTTCTTT.

In this sample, this clonotype turned up a few times. The chain joins TRBV7-2 to TRBJ1-5; D call uncertain. Germline V gives CDR1 SGHTA, CDR2 FQGNSA. The V end lost 2 bases, the J end lost 0 bases, and 11 bases lay between the germline ends. The CDR3 has 16 residues. The CDR3, as DNA: TGTGCCAGCAGCTTATTGCCGGGGTATAGCAATCAGCCCCAGCATTTT. Protein sequence: CASSLLPGYSNQPQHF.

This clonotype turned up a few times. CDR3 in amino acids: CASSGGRRENSPLHF. DNA for the CDR3: TGTGCCAGCAGTGGAGGGAGGAGGGAAAATTCACCCCTCCACTTT. The chain combines TRBV2 with TRBJ1-6; D not certain. CDR3 length equals 15 residues. Trimming stripped 4 bases from V and 7 bases from J, with 14 bases between. Germline V gene lookup returns CDR1 SNHLY and CDR2 FYNNEI.

This chain joins TRBV7-9 and TRBJ1-6; D possibly corresponds to TRBD1 (5 bases). Looked up from germline, CDR1 is SEHNR and CDR2 is FQNEAQ (reference sequence). V lost 8 bases, J lost 9 bases, and 5 bases lay in between. This CDR3 contains 10 residues. Here the CDR3 reads CASGGSPLHF. CDR3 nucleotide sequence: TGTGCCAGCGGGGGTTCACCCCTCCACTTT. Complete variable domain (other parts from reference TRBV7-9 and TRBJ1-6): DTGVSQNPRHKITKRGQNVTFRCDPISEHNRLYWYRQTLGQGPEFLTYFQNEAQLEKSRLLSDRFSAERPKGSFSTLEIQRTEQGDSAMYLCASGGSPLHFGNGTRLTVT.

The CDR3 DNA is TGTGCCTGGAGGTCCCGCGGGGGCTTTTACAATGAGCAGTTCTTC. Translating gives CAWRSRGGFYNEQFF. The genes are TRBV30 and TRBJ2-1; D is perhaps TRBD2 (7 bases). With 3 bases removed from V and 4 bases from J, the gap between germline ends came to 16 bases. CDR3 length equals 15 residues. Germline V gene data show CDR1 as GTSNPN and CDR2 as SVGIG (reference sequence).

V gene TRBV18 combines with J gene TRBJ2-7; 10 bases map to TRBD2. Looked up from germline, CDR1 is KGHSH and CDR2 is LQKENI. With V trimmed by 4 bases and J by 7 bases, 13 bases remained unmatched. There are 16 residues in the CDR3. CDR3 sequence (DNA): TGTGCCAGCTCACGAACTAGCGGGACGAAATCTGGGGAGCAGTACTTC. Its protein is CASSRTSGTKSGEQYF. The full variable domain, its missing parts supplied by reference TRBV18 and TRBJ2-7, is NAGVMQNPRHLVRRRGQEARLRCSPMKGHSHVYWYRQLPEEGLKFMVYLQKENIIDESGMPKERFSAEFPKEGPSILRIQQVVRGDSAAYFCASSRTSGTKSGEQYFGPGTRLTVT.

J is TRBJ2-7 and V is TRBV29-1; D is undetermined. The ends were cut back, 7 bases at V and 2 bases at J, with 18 bases in the middle. Germline V gene lookup returns CDR1 SQVTM and CDR2 ANQGSEA. This CDR3 region has 14 residues. CDR3 in DNA: TGCAGCGCCCAAGGGATCGGCAGCACCTACGAGCAGTACTTC. Its protein is CSAQGIGSTYEQYF.

This clonotype was recorded a few times. The rearrangement uses TRBV4-1 and TRBJ1-2; 7 bases line up with TRBD1. The CDR3 has 17 residues. Germline V lookup: CDR1 MGHRA, CDR2 YSYEKL. V lost 0 bases and J lost 4; bases outside the gene matches: 11. The CDR3 sequence is CASSQERGQGVRYGYTF. CDR3 DNA: TGCGCCAGCAGCCAAGAGAGAGGGCAGGGGGTACGCTATGGCTACACCTTC.